One and the same sample provided the 14 T cell receptor beta chains below, sequenced in a study of radiation and T cells in renal cell carcinoma. The repertoire was sequenced with immunoSEQ multiplex PCR; TCRdb's copy has only in-frame clones and lacks some. The sample carries more than 65,000 clones, approximately 86% recorded once. As to time point: blood 2 weeks post-SBRT. Treatment noted: 15 Gy SBRT to primary tumor, nephrectomy 4 weeks later. Sequences were derived from blood, sampled from a patient whose treatment included radiotherapy and nephrectomy. These receptors were collected from a woman aged 45-60 years with renal cell carcinoma.

This sequence joins TRBV14 and TRBJ2-1; 12 bases agree with TRBD2. Germline CDR1 SGHDN, CDR2 FVKESK. CDR3 length equals 15 residues. The J segment lost 3 bases and the V segment lost 4 bases, leaving 1 base of the junction unmatched. CDR3 protein: CASSPLAGGYNEQFF. DNA of the CDR3: TGTGCCAGCAGCCCACTAGCGGGGGGCTACAATGAGCAGTTCTTC.

This sequence joins TRBV30 and TRBJ1-3; the D gene is possibly TRBD1 (6 bases). This CDR3 contains 16 residues. CDR1 GTSNPN and CDR2 SVGIG come from the germline V gene (reference sequence). Trimming cost V 0 bases and J 0 bases, with 12 bases left between them. The DNA of the CDR3 is TGTGCCTGGAGTGTAGGGGGGGACCGCTCTGGAAACACCATATATTTT. Its translation is CAWSVGGDRSGNTIYF.

The chain combines TRBV28 with TRBJ1-5; 8 nucleotides match TRBD1. Germline trimming cut 7 bases from V and 7 bases from J; bases unmatched to any gene: 12. CDR1 MDHEN and CDR2 SYDVKM come from the germline V gene. The CDR3 consists of 15 residues. Written as DNA, the CDR3 is TGTGCCAGCACCGTCCCCGACAGGGGTTTACAGCCCCAGCATTTT. Its protein is CASTVPDRGLQPQHF.

The J gene is TRBJ2-5, the V gene TRBV2; maybe TRBD2 (6 bases). V was clipped by 8 bases and J by 5 bases, with 18 bases between them. Germline CDR1 is SNHLY and CDR2 is FYNNEI. This CDR3 region has 14 residues. CDR3 protein: CASHPAGPAETQYF. The DNA for the CDR3 is TGTGCCAGCCACCCAGCGGGCCCAGCGGAGACCCAGTACTTC.

As to this clone: One end of the junction is discordant with germline, which a read error may explain. The CDR3 spells CAGRGTVNSNQPQHF. Here the CDR3 DNA reads TGTGCCGGCAGGGGGACGGTGAATAGCAATCAGCCCCAGCATTTT. This sequence joins TRBV6-1 and TRBJ1-5; 7 bases are shared with TRBD1. The CDR3 runs to 15 residues. Germline V gene lookup returns CDR1 MNHNS and CDR2 SASEGT.

This chain joins TRBV4-3 and TRBJ2-7, with no clear D. Germline assignment: CDR1 LGHNA and CDR2 YSLEER. The ends were cut back, 9 bases at V and 2 bases at J, with 5 bases in the middle. This CDR3 is built from 10 residues. CDR3 protein: CASTTYEQYF. CDR3 DNA: TGCGCCAGTACCACCTACGAGCAGTACTTC.

The chain carries TRBV15 and TRBJ2-1; the D is unclear. Germline CDR1 and CDR2: LNHNV and YYDKDF (reference sequence). Trimming shortened V by 1 base and J by 10 bases, and 11 bases separated the two germline ends. The CDR3 has 13 residues. The CDR3 region is CATSRVIMLEQFF. CDR3 bases: TGTGCCACCAGCAGAGTTATAATGTTGGAGCAGTTCTTC.

The genes are TRBV28 and TRBJ2-2; D uncertain. This CDR3 is built from 13 residues. The germline gives CDR1 MDHEN, CDR2 SYDVKM. V lost 4 bases, J lost 2 bases, and 5 bases lay in between. The CDR3 loop reads CASSSQNTGELFF. The CDR3 DNA reads TGTGCCAGCAGTTCCCAAAACACCGGGGAGCTGTTTTTT. Full variable domain (missing parts from reference TRBV28 and TRBJ2-2): DVKVTQSSRYLVKRTGEKVFLECVQDMDHENMFWYRQDPGLGLRLIYFSYDVKMKEKGDIPEGYSVSREKKERFSLILESASTNQTSMYLCASSSQNTGELFFGEGSRLTVL.

The chain is built from TRBV6-5 and TRBJ2-7; TRBD2 aligns across 10 bases. CDR1 and CDR2 from the germline V gene are MNHEY and SVGAGI. The CDR3 is made up of 14 amino acids. V shed 6 bases and J 0 bases; nucleotides not matched to a gene: 2. The CDR3 is CASRASGSSYEQYF. In nucleotides, the CDR3 is TGTGCCAGCAGGGCTAGCGGGAGCTCCTACGAGCAGTACTTC.

This sequence joins TRBV19 and TRBJ2-3; D call uncertain. This CDR3 contains 14 residues. V shed 3 bases and J shed 5 bases, with 12 bases lying between them. Germline CDR1 LNHDA, CDR2 SQIVND (reference sequence). CDR3 in DNA: TGTGCCAGTAGTATTCAGCAGGCACGAGATACGCAGTATTTT. It yields the protein CASSIQQARDTQYF. The full variable domain, with the rest looked up from reference TRBV19 and TRBJ2-3, is DGGITQSPKYLFRKEGQNVTLSCEQNLNHDAMYWYRQDPGQGLRLIYYSQIVNDFQKGDIAEGYSVSREKKESFPLTVTSAQKNPTAFYLCASSIQQARDTQYFGPGTRLTVL.

The CDR3 region has the DNA TGTGCCAGCAGCCCCGGGACCTACAATGAGCAGTTCTTC. It encodes CASSPGTYNEQFF. The chain has TRBV7-2 and TRBJ2-1; possibly TRBD2 for D (5 bases). Germline CDR1 reads SGHTA; CDR2 reads FQGNSA. V lost 5 bases, J lost 2 bases, and 7 bases lay in between. The CDR3 runs to 13 residues.

This chain joins TRBV7-3 and TRBJ2-1, with 7 nucleotides matching TRBD2. V dropped 3 bases and J dropped 0; count of bases not matched to a gene: 2. This CDR3 is built from 15 residues. Per the germline V gene, CDR1 is SGHTA and CDR2 is FQGTGA. The CDR3 DNA follows: TGTGCCAGCAGCTTGACTAGCCTCTCCTACAATGAGCAGTTCTTC. Its translation: CASSLTSLSYNEQFF.

The chain combines TRBV5-4 with TRBJ1-2; D might be TRBD1 (6 bases). CDR1 is SGHNT and CDR2 is YYREEE in the germline V gene (reference sequence). This CDR3 region has 16 residues. The ends were cut back, 3 bases at V and 7 bases at J, with 22 bases in the middle. The CDR3 region is CASSWNSVGGGVGYTF. In nucleotides, the CDR3 is TGTGCCAGCAGCTGGAACTCAGTCGGTGGGGGCGTTGGCTACACCTTC.

The chain has TRBV19 and TRBJ1-5; TRBD1 agrees at 7 bases. Per germline, CDR1 LNHDA and CDR2 SQIVND (reference sequence). The CDR3 runs to 13 residues. V was pared by 7 bases and J by 3 bases, with 3 bases of the junction left unmatched. Written as DNA, the CDR3 is TGTGCCAGTAATGGACAGGTCAATCAGCCCCAGCATTTT. This encodes CASNGQVNQPQHF.